The 7 T cell receptor beta chains presented below share a single source sample, sequenced in a study of graft-versus-host responses after intestinal transplantation. No antigen has been identified for these receptors. The repertoire was sequenced with immunoSEQ multiplex PCR; TCRdb's copy has only in-frame clones and lacks some. The sample has roughly 100,000 clones, just under 95% seen once. This specimen consisted of unstimulated CD8+ T cells sorted from spleen or lymph node cells, obtained before transplant. These TCRs come from a human donor who was the organ donor for an intestinal transplant.

The chain carries TRBV4-1 and TRBJ1-1; D is uncertain. Germline-derived CDR1 and CDR2 are MGHRA and YSYEKL. The CDR3 runs 11 residues. V lost 5 bases to trimming and J lost 2 bases, with 3 bases between them. In nucleotides, the CDR3 is TGCGCCAGCAGCACAAACACTGAAGCTTTCTTT. It specifies CASSTNTEAFF.

The chain has TRBV5-1 and TRBJ1-1, with a weak D call TRBD1 (5 bases). The V gene lost 0 bases and the J gene lost 1 base, with 16 bases spanning the gap. CDR3 length equals 17 residues. The germline gives CDR1 SGHRS, CDR2 YFSETQ. This CDR3 is CASSLDRTYPQNTEAFF. The CDR3 DNA is TGCGCCAGCAGCTTGGACAGGACGTATCCCCAGAACACTGAAGCTTTCTTT.

The V gene is TRBV9, the J gene TRBJ2-1; 9 nucleotides line up with TRBD2. V lost 2 bases, J lost 8 bases, and 2 bases stayed unmatched. The CDR3 covers 13 residues. CDR1 is SGDLS, CDR2 YYNGEE, per germline. The DNA for the CDR3 is TGTGCCAGCAGCGTTAGCGGGAGCCATGAGCAGTTCTTC. Amino acids: CASSVSGSHEQFF.

V is TRBV2 and J is TRBJ2-1; TRBD1 is a possible D gene (6 bases). The CDR3 contains 17 residues. The germline gives CDR1 SNHLY, CDR2 FYNNEI. V lost 6 bases and J 0 bases, leaving 18 bases between the germline ends. The CDR3 DNA sequence: TGTGCCAGCAGAGAAATTACAGGGTTGAGCTCCTACAATGAGCAGTTCTTC. As protein: CASREITGLSSYNEQFF.

For the CDR3, the DNA is TGCGCCAGCAGCTTAGCGGCCCCTGAGCAGTTCTTC. Translating it yields CASSLAAPEQFF. J is TRBJ2-1 and V is TRBV5-1; maybe TRBD2 (5 bases). The ends were cut back, 2 bases at V and 9 bases at J, with 9 bases in the middle. This CDR3 has 12 residues. Germline lookup yields CDR1 SGHRS and CDR2 YFSETQ.

V gene TRBV19 combines with J gene TRBJ1-1; D call uncertain. V lost 3 bases, J lost 0 bases, and 14 bases lay in between. This CDR3 spans 16 amino acids. Germline-derived CDR1 and CDR2 are LNHDA and SQIVND (reference sequence). The DNA for the CDR3 is TGTGCCAGTAGTATTATTCCGGCGGAGATGAACACTGAAGCTTTCTTT. It yields the protein CASSIIPAEMNTEAFF.

The chain combines TRBV11-2 with TRBJ2-5; D is possibly TRBD2 (6 bases). The CDR3 is made up of 16 amino acids. CDR1 is SGHAT and CDR2 is FQNNGV in the germline V gene. Between the trimmed V and J ends, which lost 1 base and 3 bases, there was a span of 15 bases. CDR3 DNA: TGTGCCAGCAGCTTAGTCTATGGAGGGAAAGAAGAGACCCAGTACTTC. Its translation is CASSLVYGGKEETQYF.